The clone carrying this T cell receptor beta chain has just a few counts. Its antigen remains unknown. Documented treatment: approximately 10-day PBMC culture with coronavirus spike peptide pools or control peptides (ViraFEST assay). Following expansion of antigen-specific T cells with peptide pools, ViraFEST then sequenced TCRs. Before and after vaccination, nucleocapsid antibodies were negative, indicating that healthy vaccine recipients had no prior SARS-CoV-2 infection. The data were taken from a study of vaccination and CD4 T cells after COVID-19. In the study overall: SARS-CoV-2, HCoV-NL63, HCoV-OC43 and HCoV-229E supplied the overlapping spike peptides used to stimulate cells.

Sequencing of cultured CD4+ T cell DNA used the Oncomine TCR Beta short-read assay. MiXCR, run by TCRdb on the PCR reads, gives a single entry per CDR3 protein. The sample shows approximately 20,000 distinct CDR3 sequences, roughly 73% of them seen only once. The CDR3 totals 15 residues. The germline V gene has CDR1 MNHNS and CDR2 SASEGT. Trimming stripped 3 bases from V and 2 bases from J, with 11 bases between. This sample comprised CD4+ T cells from blood, cultured in vitro, obtained after SARS-CoV-2 vaccination. The sequence came from a human donor who received a COVID-19 vaccine. V usage is TRBV6-1 and J usage is TRBJ1-5, with D maybe TRBD1 (5 bases). The CDR3 sequence: CASSDRALGNQPQHF. CDR3 coding DNA: TGTGCCAGCAGTGACAGGGCCTTAGGCAATCAGCCCCAGCATTTT.